This T cell receptor beta chain appears in the sequencing data of a study of vaccination and CD4 T cells after COVID-19. Across the study: Post-diagnosis, post-COVID samples were collected after a median approximately 91 days, ranging 35 to 161. Post-vaccination samples were procured at a median of around 78 days following dose two (range 14 to 241).

Treatment meaning: approximately nine-day PBMC culture with coronavirus spike peptide pools or control peptides (ViraFEST assay). In the case of this clonotype: The antigen is unknown.

With 4 bases clipped from V and 3 bases from J, the junction kept 8 bases outside the gene matches. This CDR3 region has 14 residues. Germline V CDR1 and CDR2: DFQATT, SNEGSKA (reference sequence). Cultured CD4+ T cell DNA was sequenced using the Oncomine TCR Beta short-read assay. Each CDR3 protein gets one entry after TCRdb re-called the PCR reads with MiXCR. In the table there are around 5,200 distinct CDR3 sequences, about two fifths of which are singletons. V and J are TRBV20-1 and TRBJ2-7; 8 bases line up with TRBD2. Sequencing input: CD4+ T cells from blood, cultured in vitro. The receptor comes from a human donor who had recovered from COVID-19. The CDR3 is CSATRGGSLYEQYF. The CDR3 nucleotides are TGCAGTGCTACCCGGGGGGGCTCCCTCTACGAGCAGTACTTC.